This T cell receptor beta chain was profiled in a study of T cells after yellow fever vaccination. Study overall: Preparing low-cell-number fractions relied on SMART-Seq v4 Ultra Low Input. The study, taken as a whole, reports: Post-booster reappearance was seen for most primary-vaccination clones (nearly 97% CD4, roughly 86% CD8). Weaker, the secondary response had a peak occurring faster, on day 5 versus 15.

Conversion of TCR transcripts into cDNA relied on 5'RACE template switching, which added a universal primer site and UMIs. TCRdb called the 5' RACE reads again in MiXCR, with one record for every CDR3 protein. The table shows some 300,000 distinct CDR3 sequences, with around 3.6% occurring only once. This clonotype came up a few times. Its antigen is not known. V was clipped by 3 bases and J by 3 bases; unmatched bases: 5. CDR3 size: 15 residues. Germline CDR1 and CDR2: LGHNA and YNFKEQ. V is TRBV4-2 and J is TRBJ1-5; TRBD1 matches at 7 bases. This clonotype was sampled from a man between 18 and 35 years old who received the YFV17D yellow fever vaccine. Here the sequenced sample was PBMCs, taken on the day of the yellow fever booster vaccination. CDR3: CASSHDRDNNQPQHF. CDR3 DNA: TGTGCCAGCAGCCATGACAGGGATAACAATCAGCCCCAGCATTTT.